This T cell receptor beta chain came from a study of OX40 agonist ivuxolimab in advanced cancers. Whole-study context: Partial responses occurred in three patients (one hepatocellular carcinoma, two cutaneous melanoma).

Study results and limitations: Low normalized T-cell clonal expansion also characterized some of the nonresponders.

Turning to this clone: Its antigen is unknown.

Sequenced by immunoSEQ multiplex PCR; TCRdb stores in-frame clones only, minus some. The table has approximately 87,000 clones, 90% to 95% seen once; the top ten hold 0.7% to 0.95%. Germline V lookup: CDR1 MNHEY, CDR2 SVGAGI. CDR3 length: 15 amino acids. The V end was cut by 1 base, the J end by 1 base, with 11 bases between. Baseline, cycle 4 day 1, and cycle 7 day 1 were the blood sampling points. The material sequenced was CD4+ or CD8+ T cells sorted from blood, taken in a trial of the OX40 agonist ivuxolimab. The chain joins TRBV6-5 to TRBJ2-7; D unresolved. This clonotype originated in an adult with an advanced solid tumor such as melanoma, head and neck, liver or kidney cancer. CDR3 in DNA: TGTGCCAGCAGTTACTTGGGCCTATTGTCCTACGAGCAGTACTTC. Translated: CASSYLGLLSYEQYF.